This T cell receptor beta chain came from a study of T cells after yellow fever vaccination. Trimming left V 2 bases short and J 4 bases short, with 11 bases between. The length of the CDR3 is 14 residues. The germline V gene encodes CDR1 MNHEY and CDR2 SVGAGI. For TCR, cDNA came from 5'RACE template switching, which added a universal primer site and UMIs. MiXCR, run by TCRdb on the 5' RACE reads, gives a single entry per CDR3 protein. Seen here are about 310,000 distinct CDR3 sequences, about 3.5% observed once, and the top ten hold roughly a quarter. Whole-study findings and limits: A small share of clonotypes appeared in both CD4 and CD8 compartments. Although the secondary response was weaker, it peaked faster, at day 5 versus 15. Post-booster repertoires contained most primary-vaccination clones again (roughly 97% CD4, approximately 86% CD8).

Worth noting for this clonotype: The antigen is not known.

This sequence joins TRBV6-5 and TRBJ2-5, with D tentatively TRBD1 or TRBD2 (6 bases each). The sequence derives from a man aged 18-30 years who received the YFV17D yellow fever vaccine. The sequenced sample was PBMCs, obtained on the day of the yellow fever booster vaccination. CDR3 amino acids: CASSYQGGPETQYF. Here the CDR3 DNA reads TGTGCCAGCAGTTACCAAGGGGGGCCAGAGACCCAGTACTTC.